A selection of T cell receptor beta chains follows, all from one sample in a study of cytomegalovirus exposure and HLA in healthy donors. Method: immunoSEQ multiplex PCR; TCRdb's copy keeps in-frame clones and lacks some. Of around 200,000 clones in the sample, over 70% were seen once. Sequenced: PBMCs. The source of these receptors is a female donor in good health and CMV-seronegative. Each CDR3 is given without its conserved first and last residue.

CDR3: ASSLGVGLGGNEQF
V: TRBV5-4
J: TRBJ2-1

CDR3: ASSYGTSGYNEQF
V: TRBV7-2
J: TRBJ2-1

CDR3: ASSLVRQGGEKLF
V: TRBV5-6
J: TRBJ1-4

CDR3: ASSFVAGEFRYEQY
V: TRBV27
J: TRBJ2-7

CDR3: ASSPGTVNSPLH
V: TRBV18
J: TRBJ1-6

CDR3: ASSPQPGTVKGEAF
V: TRBV7-3
J: TRBJ1-1

CDR3: ASSQLTSGDYEQY
V: TRBV16
J: TRBJ2-7

CDR3: ASTTGGKYNEQF
V: TRBV4-1
J: TRBJ2-1

CDR3: ASSRDISYEQY
V: TRBV5-1
J: TRBJ2-7

CDR3: ASSQFDRGEYNYGYT
V: TRBV23-1
J: TRBJ1-2

CDR3: ASSQQEGNYGYT
V: TRBV4-1
J: TRBJ1-2

CDR3: ASMGGQGRYEQY
V: TRBV28
J: TRBJ2-7

CDR3: ASSPLEGGSYNEQF
V: TRBV28
J: TRBJ2-1

CDR3: ASRLCLYRDRSYNEQF
V: TRBV12-2
J: TRBJ2-1

CDR3: ASSKPGTSGRKPSSYEQY
V: TRBV21-1
J: TRBJ2-7

CDR3: ASSPLGSRGNEQF
V: TRBV10-1
J: TRBJ2-1

CDR3: ASRGLPEDTDTQY
V: TRBV27
J: TRBJ2-3

CDR3: ASSWGGSTDTQY
V: TRBV7-9
J: TRBJ2-3

CDR3: ASSLWDRGSWGYT
V: TRBV5-4
J: TRBJ1-2

CDR3: ASTFSEGDYGYT
V: TRBV5-1
J: TRBJ1-2